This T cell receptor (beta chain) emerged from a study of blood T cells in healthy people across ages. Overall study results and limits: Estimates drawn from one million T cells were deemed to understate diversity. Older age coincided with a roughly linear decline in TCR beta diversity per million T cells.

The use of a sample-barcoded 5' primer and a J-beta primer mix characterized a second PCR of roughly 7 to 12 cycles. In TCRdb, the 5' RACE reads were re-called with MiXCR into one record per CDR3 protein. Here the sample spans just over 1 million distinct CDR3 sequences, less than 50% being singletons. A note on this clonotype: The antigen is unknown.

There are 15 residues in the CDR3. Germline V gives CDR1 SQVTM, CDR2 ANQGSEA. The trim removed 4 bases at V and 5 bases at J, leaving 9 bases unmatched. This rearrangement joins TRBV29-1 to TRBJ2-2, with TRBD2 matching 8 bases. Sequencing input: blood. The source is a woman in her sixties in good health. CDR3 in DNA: TGCAGCGTTGGGGAAGCGGGAGTGGGGACCGGGGAGCTGTTTTTT. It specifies CSVGEAGVGTGELFF.